This T cell receptor beta chain was sequenced for a study of blood T cell repertoires in COVID-19. Study in general: The study drew acute and convalescent COVID-19 samples from the United States, Italy and Spain. Sources were T cells, B-cell-depleted T cells, or PBMCs; the material itself was cDNA or gDNA.

This CDR3 has 14 amino acids. Trimming took off 4 bases at V and 1 base at J, with 10 bases between the two ends. Per germline, CDR1 LGHDT and CDR2 YNNKEL (reference sequence). In the source study's methods: Reference gene primer amplification gave estimated nucleated cell counts. Assay: immunoSEQ multiplex PCR; the TCRdb copy retains only in-frame clones and omits some. The V and J calls and clone size come from that table; D and trimming were worked out from the DNA. In the table there are 100,000 to 150,000 clones, nearly 90% of which are singletons. The clonotype originates from a woman of 80 years or more with acute or convalescent COVID-19. Sequenced sample: peripheral blood. The chain couples TRBV3-1 (or the pseudogene TRBV3-2) to TRBJ1-1; D gene ambiguous. DNA for the CDR3: TGTGCCAGCAGCCCCGGACTGGAGAACACTGAAGCTTTCTTT. This encodes CASSPGLENTEAFF.